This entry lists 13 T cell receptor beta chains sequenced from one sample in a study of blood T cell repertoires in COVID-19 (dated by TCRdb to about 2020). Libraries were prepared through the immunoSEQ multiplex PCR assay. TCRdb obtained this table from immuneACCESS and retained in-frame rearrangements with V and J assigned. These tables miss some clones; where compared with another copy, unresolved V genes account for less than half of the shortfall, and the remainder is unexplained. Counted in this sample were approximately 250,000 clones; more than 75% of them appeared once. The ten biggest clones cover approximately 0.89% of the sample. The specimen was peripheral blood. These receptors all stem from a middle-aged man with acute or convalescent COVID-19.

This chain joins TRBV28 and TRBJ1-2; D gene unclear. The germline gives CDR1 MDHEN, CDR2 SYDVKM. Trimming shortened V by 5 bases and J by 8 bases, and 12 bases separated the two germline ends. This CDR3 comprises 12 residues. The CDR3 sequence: CASSLLAGGYTF. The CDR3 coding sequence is TGTGCCAGCAGTCTTCTCGCAGGAGGCTACACCTTC.

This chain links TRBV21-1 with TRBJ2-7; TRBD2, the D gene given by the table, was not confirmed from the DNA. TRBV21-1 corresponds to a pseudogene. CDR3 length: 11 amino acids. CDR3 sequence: CASSKGAEQYF. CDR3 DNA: TGTGCCAGCAGCAAGGGAGCCGAGCAGTACTTC.

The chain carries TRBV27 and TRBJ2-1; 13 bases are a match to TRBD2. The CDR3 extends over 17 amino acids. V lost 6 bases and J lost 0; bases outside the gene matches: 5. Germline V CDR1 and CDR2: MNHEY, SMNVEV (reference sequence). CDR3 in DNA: TGTGCCAGCAGCACTAGCGGGGGGGGGAGCTCCTACAATGAGCAGTTCTTC. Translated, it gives CASSTSGGGSSYNEQFF.

The CDR3 coding sequence is TGCGCCAGCAGCCAAGACTTCGGGACAGGGAGCACCTATAATTCACCCCTCCACTTT. It specifies CASSQDFGTGSTYNSPLHF. V is TRBV4-1 and J is TRBJ1-6, with TRBD1 matching 9 bases. The CDR3 spans 19 residues. Unmatched junction bases numbered 8, after V lost 0 bases and J lost 2 bases. Germline V gene sequence: CDR1 MGHRA, CDR2 YSYEKL.

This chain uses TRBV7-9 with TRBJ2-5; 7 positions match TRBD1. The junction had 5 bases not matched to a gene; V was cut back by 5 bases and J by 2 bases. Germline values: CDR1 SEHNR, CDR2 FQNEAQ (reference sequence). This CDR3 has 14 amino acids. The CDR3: CASSHPGQQETQYF. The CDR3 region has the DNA TGTGCCAGCAGCCATCCGGGACAGCAAGAGACCCAGTACTTC.

The CDR3 DNA is TGTGCCAGCAGCGGGACTAGCCTTGGCAATGAGCAGTTCTTC. Protein sequence: CASSGTSLGNEQFF. This sequence joins TRBV2 and TRBJ2-1; TRBD2 matches 9 bases. Germline V gene lookup returns CDR1 SNHLY and CDR2 FYNNEI. There are 14 residues in the CDR3. The V gene end was trimmed by 6 bases and the J gene end by 6 bases; junction bases not matched to a gene: 6. The full variable domain, completed using reference TRBV2 and TRBJ2-1, is EPEVTQTPSHQVTQMGQEVILRCVPISNHLYFYWYRQILGQKVEFLVSFYNNEISEKSEIFDDQFSVERPDGSNFTLKIRSTKLEDSAMYFCASSGTSLGNEQFFGPGTRLTVL.

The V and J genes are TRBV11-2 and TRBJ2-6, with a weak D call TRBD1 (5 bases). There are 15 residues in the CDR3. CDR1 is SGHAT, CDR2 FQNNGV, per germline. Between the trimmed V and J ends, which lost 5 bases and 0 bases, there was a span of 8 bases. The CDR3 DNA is TGTGCCAGCAGCGGCAGGGTCTCTGGGGCCAACGTCCTGACTTTC. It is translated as CASSGRVSGANVLTF.

The CDR3 spells CASSLDIWAGYTF. For the CDR3, the DNA is TGTGCCAGCAGCTTAGACATCTGGGCCGGCTACACCTTC. The rearrangement uses TRBV11-2 and TRBJ1-2; D remains ambiguous. Trimming shortened V by 0 bases and J by 8 bases, and 10 bases separated the two germline ends. Germline CDR1 is SGHAT and CDR2 is FQNNGV. The CDR3 has 13 residues.

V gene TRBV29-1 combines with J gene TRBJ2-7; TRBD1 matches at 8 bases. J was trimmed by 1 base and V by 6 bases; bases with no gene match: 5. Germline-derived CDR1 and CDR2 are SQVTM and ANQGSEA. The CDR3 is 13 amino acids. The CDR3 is CSVGQGSSYEQYF. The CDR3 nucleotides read TGCAGCGTCGGACAGGGATCTTCCTACGAGCAGTACTTC.

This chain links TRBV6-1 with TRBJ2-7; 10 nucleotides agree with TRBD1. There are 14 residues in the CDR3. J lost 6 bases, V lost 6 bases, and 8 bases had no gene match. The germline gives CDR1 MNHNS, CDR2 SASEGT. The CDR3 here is CASRLPGQGSEQYF. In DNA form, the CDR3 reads TGTGCCAGCAGATTACCGGGACAGGGGAGCGAGCAGTACTTC.

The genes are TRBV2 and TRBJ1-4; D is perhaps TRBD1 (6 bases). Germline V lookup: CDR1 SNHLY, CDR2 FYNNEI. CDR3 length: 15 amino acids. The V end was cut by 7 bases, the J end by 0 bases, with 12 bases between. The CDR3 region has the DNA TGTGCCAGCAAGAGGACAGACACAACTAATGAAAAACTGTTTTTT. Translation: CASKRTDTTNEKLFF.

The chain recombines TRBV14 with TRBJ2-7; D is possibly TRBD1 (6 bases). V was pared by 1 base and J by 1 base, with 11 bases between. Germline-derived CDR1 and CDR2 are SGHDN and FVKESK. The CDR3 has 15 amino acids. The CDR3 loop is CASSQVGAPSYEQYF. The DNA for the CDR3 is TGTGCCAGCAGCCAAGTGGGGGCTCCTTCCTACGAGCAGTACTTC.

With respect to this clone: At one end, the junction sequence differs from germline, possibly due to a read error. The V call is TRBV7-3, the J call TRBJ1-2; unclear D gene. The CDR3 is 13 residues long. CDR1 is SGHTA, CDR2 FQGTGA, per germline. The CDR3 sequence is CASSLSAGYDYTF. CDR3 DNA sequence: TGTGCCAGCAGCTTATCGGCGGGTTATGACTACACCTTC.